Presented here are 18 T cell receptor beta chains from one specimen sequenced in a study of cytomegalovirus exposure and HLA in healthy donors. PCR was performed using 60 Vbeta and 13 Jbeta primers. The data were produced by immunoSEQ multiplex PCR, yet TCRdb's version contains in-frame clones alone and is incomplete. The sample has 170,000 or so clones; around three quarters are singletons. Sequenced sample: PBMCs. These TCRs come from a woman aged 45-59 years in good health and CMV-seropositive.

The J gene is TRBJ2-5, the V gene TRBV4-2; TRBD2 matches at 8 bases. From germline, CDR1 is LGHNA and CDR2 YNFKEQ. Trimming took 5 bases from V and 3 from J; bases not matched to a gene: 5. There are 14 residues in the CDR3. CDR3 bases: TGTGCCAGCAGCTTAGTACTAGCGGAAGAGACCCAGTACTTC. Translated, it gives CASSLVLAEETQYF.

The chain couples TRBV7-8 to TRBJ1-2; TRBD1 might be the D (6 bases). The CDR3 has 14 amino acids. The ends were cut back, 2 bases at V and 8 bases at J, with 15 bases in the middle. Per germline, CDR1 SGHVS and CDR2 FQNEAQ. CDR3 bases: TGTGCCAGCAGCTTACTCCAGGGGCCGGCGGGCTACACCTTC. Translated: CASSLLQGPAGYTF.

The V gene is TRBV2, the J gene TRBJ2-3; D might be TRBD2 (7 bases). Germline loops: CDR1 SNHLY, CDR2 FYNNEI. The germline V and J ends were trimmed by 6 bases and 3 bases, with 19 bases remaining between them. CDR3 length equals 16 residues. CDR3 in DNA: TGTGCCAGCAGCCCAAGGGGGGGGCTGGTGACAGATACGCAGTATTTT. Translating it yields CASSPRGGLVTDTQYF.

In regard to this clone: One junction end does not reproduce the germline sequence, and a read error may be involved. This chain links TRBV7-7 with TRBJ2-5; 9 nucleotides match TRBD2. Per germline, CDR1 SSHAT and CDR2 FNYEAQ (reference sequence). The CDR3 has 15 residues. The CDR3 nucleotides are TGTGCTAGCAGCTTAGGAGGCGGGGGGGGAGAGACCCAGTACTTC. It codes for CASSLGGGGGETQYF.

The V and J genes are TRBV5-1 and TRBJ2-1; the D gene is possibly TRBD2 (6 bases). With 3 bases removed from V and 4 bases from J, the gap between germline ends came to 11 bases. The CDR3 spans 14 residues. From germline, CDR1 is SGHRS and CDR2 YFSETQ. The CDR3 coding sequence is TGCGCCAGCAGCTACCGGGACTTTTACAATGAGCAGTTCTTC. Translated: CASSYRDFYNEQFF.

CDR3 in amino acids: CASSLTSGITDTQYF. The DNA of the CDR3 is TGTGCCAGCAGCTTAACTAGCGGTATCACAGATACGCAGTATTTT. This chain joins TRBV7-3 and TRBJ2-3; D perhaps matches TRBD2 (6 bases). Germline loops: CDR1 SGHTA, CDR2 FQGTGA. Trimming removed 0 bases from V and 2 bases from J, with 9 bases in between. The CDR3 is 15 residues long. The full variable domain, with the rest looked up from reference TRBV7-3 and TRBJ2-3, is GAGVSQTPSNKVTEKGKYVELRCDPISGHTALYWYRQSLGQGPEFLIYFQGTGAADDSGLPNDRFFAVRPEGSVSTLKIQRTERGDSAVYLCASSLTSGITDTQYFGPGTRLTVL.

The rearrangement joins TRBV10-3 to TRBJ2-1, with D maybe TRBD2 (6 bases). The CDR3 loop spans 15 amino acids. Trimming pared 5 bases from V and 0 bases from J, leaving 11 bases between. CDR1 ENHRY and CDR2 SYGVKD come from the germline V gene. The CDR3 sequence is CAISKDGSSYNEQFF. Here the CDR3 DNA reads TGTGCCATCAGTAAAGACGGGAGCTCCTACAATGAGCAGTTCTTC.

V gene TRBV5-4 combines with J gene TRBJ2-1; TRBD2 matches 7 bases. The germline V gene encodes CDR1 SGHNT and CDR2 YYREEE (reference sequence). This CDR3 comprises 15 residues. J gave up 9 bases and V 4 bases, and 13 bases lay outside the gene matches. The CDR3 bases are TGTGCCAGCAGCCCCCCGCCGCGGGAGATTACTGAGCAGTTCTTC. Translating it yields CASSPPPREITEQFF.

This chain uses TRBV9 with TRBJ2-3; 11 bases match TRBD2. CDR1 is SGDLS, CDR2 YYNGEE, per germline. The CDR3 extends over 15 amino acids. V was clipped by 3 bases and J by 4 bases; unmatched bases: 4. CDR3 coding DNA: TGTGCCAGCAGCGGGACTAGCGGGTTAGCAGATACGCAGTATTTT. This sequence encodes CASSGTSGLADTQYF.

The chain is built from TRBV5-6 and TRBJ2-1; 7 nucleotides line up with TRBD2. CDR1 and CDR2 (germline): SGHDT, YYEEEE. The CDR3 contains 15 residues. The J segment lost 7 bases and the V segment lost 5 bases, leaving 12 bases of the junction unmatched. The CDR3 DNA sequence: TGTGCCAGCAGTTCAAGGAGAGGACTAGTGAATGAGCAGTTCTTC. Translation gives CASSSRRGLVNEQFF.

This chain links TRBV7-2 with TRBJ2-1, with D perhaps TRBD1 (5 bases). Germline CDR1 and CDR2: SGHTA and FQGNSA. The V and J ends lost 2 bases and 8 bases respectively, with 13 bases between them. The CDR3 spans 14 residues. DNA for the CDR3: TGTGCCAGCAGCTTACAGGGTTCAGTTGATGAGCAGTTCTTC. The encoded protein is CASSLQGSVDEQFF.

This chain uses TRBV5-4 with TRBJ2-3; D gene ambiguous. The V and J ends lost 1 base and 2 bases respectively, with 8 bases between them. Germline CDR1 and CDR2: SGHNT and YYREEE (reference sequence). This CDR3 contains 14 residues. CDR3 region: CASSLYSNTDTQYF. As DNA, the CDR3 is TGTGCCAGCAGCTTGTACTCCAACACAGATACGCAGTATTTT.

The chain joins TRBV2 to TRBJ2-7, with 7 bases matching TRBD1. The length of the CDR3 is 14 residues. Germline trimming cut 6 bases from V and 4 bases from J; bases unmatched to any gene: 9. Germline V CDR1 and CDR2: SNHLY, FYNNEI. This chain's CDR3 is CASRITGAEYEQYF. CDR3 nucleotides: TGTGCCAGCAGAATTACAGGGGCCGAATACGAGCAGTACTTC. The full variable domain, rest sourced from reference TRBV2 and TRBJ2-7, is EPEVTQTPSHQVTQMGQEVILRCVPISNHLYFYWYRQILGQKVEFLVSFYNNEISEKSEIFDDQFSVERPDGSNFTLKIRSTKLEDSAMYFCASRITGAEYEQYFGPGTRLTVT.

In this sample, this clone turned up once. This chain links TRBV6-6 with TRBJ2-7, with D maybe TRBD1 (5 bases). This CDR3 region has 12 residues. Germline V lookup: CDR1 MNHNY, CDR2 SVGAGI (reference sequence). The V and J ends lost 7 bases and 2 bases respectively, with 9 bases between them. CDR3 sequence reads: CASMSRAYEQYF. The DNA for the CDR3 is TGTGCCAGCATGTCCAGGGCCTACGAGCAGTACTTC.

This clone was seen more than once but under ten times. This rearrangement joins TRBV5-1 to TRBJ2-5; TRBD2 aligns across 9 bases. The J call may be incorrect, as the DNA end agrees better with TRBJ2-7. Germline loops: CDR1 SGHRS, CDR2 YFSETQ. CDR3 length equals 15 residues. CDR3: CASSLLTSGSYEQYF. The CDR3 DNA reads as TGCGCCAGCAGCTTATTGACTAGCGGCTCCTACGAGCAGTACTTC.

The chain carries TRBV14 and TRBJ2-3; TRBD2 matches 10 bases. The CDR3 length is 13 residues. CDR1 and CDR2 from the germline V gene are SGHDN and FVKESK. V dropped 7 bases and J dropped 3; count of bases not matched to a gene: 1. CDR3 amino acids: CASTSGRTDTQYF. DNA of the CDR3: TGTGCCAGCACTAGCGGGAGAACAGATACGCAGTATTTT.

Written as DNA, the CDR3 is TGTGCCAGCAGCTTGAATAACGAGCAGTACTTC. This encodes CASSLNNEQYF. The chain uses TRBV5-4 and TRBJ2-5; D not certain. The DNA end favors TRBJ2-7, so the J call may be wrong. The germline gives CDR1 SGHNT, CDR2 YYREEE (reference sequence). The CDR3 has 11 amino acids.

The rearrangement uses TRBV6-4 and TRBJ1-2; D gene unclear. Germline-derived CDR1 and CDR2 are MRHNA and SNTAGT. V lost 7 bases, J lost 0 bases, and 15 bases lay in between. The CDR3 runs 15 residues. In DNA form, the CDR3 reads TGTGCCAGCACGATAGGGAGGGAGGCTAACTATGGCTACACCTTC. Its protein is CASTIGREANYGYTF.